This T cell receptor (beta chain) is drawn from a study of graft-versus-host responses after intestinal transplantation. Study-level points and caveats: Across patients carrying graft-donor T cell macrochimerism, allografts held high graft-versus-host to host-versus-graft clonal ratios.

Concerning this clone: Its antigen is still unknown.

Germline V lookup: CDR1 MNHEY, CDR2 SMNVEV (reference sequence). J lost 10 bases, V lost 0 bases, and 9 bases had no gene match. CDR3 length: 16 amino acids. Produced via immunoSEQ multiplex PCR; TCRdb's table is partial and in-frame only. The sample yields tens of thousands of clones, just over 90% seen once. The sequencing used unstimulated CD8+ T cells sorted from spleen or lymph node cells, collected before intestinal transplant. The receptor was derived from a human donor who received an intestinal transplant. This chain uses TRBV27 with TRBJ2-1; 10 bases agree with TRBD2. For the CDR3, the DNA is TGTGCCAGCAGTTTATCGTCCAGCGGGGGGGCTTTCGAGCAGTTCTTC. Protein: CASSLSSSGGAFEQFF.